The following is a T cell receptor (beta chain) sequence with its context. The antigen it recognizes is unknown. Base-call qualities are not available, and no considerably larger clone is one nucleotide away. The sample comes from a study of shared T cell receptors in the human thymus (dated by TCRdb to the early 2020s). Background for the entire study: The study investigated the way shared, self-reactive T-cell receptor alpha chains are produced in the human thymus.

Library construction relied on the immunoSEQ multiplex PCR assay. This immuneACCESS table, as held by TCRdb, lists in-frame sequences with V and J called but not all clones. Of the missing ones, under half trace to an unresolved V gene in checked studies; the others have no known cause. For this sample there are hundreds of thousands of clones; about 89% appear just once. The ten largest clones add up to more than 0.009% of the sample. From the cysteine up to the phenylalanine, the CDR3 has a length of 13 residues. Left in the record is the CDR3 DNA by itself, 39 bases read in frame from the first base. The V end gives up 4 bases and the J end 8 bases, leaving 4 bases in the junction not matched to a gene. The germline V gene provides CDR1 SGHTA and CDR2 FQGNSA. The data also belong to a second study, concerning human thymus T cells. The second study also describes: Immunologically healthy infants undergoing open corrective cardiac surgery for congenital heart defects in Finland were used as donors. Thymus tissue was collected as surgical resects that were removed during corrective cardiac surgery. V and J gene segment usage appeared biased in both thymic and peripheral blood repertoires. Highly overlapping thymic TCR repertoires among unrelated individuals were reported in the related research. The study characterized TCR alpha and beta repertoires from eight infant thymus samples and a few related peripheral blood samples. Donor ages ranged from about 7 to 244 days, and the cohort comprised about six male and two female infants. Thymocytes were mechanically released from the tissue and were stored as pellets of about 8.5-31 million cells at -70 degrees C. A QIAsymphony instrument was used to extract genomic DNA from frozen cell pellets. Using the immunoSEQ multiplex PCR assay, the TCRB and TCRAD loci were amplified from a standardized quantity of quality-controlled genomic DNA. Amplicons spanned the V(D)J region at a length sufficient to cover the CDR3 and identify V and J genes. Amplicon sequencing was performed on an Illumina platform through the commercial immunoSEQ service. Corrections for primer bias and sequencing errors followed previously described methods, while TCRAD and TCRB definitions were based on the IMGT database. The repertoires were analysed using immunoSEQ Analyzer 3.0 and VDJTools for basic statistics, V/J segment usage, diversity estimates, rarefaction and pairwise overlap. Chao1, ChaoE, Efron-Thisted, Shannon and inverse Simpson indices were used to estimate diversity, which was also estimated on datasets down-sampled to the smallest sample. For repertoire overlap, CDR3 nucleotide sequence, V gene and J gene had to match strictly, and clustering was done by Jaccard-based multidimensional scaling. On average, thymus samples gave 750,000 to 950,000 unique TCRB clonotypes, whereas blood samples gave roughly 86,000.

The source material was thymocytes. The rearrangement combines TRBV7-2 with TRBJ1-5, and 8 junctional nucleotides match TRBD1. The receptor comes from a boy younger than two with a congenital heart defect. Donor details come from another sample of the same person, matched by shared clones. DNA sequence: TGTGCCAGCAGCTCTGACAGGGGAAAGCCCCAGCATTTT. It specifies CASSSDRGKPQHF.